A selection of T cell receptor beta chains follows, all from one sample in a study of OX40 agonist ivuxolimab in advanced cancers. The data were produced by immunoSEQ multiplex PCR, yet TCRdb's version contains in-frame clones alone and is incomplete. The table records more than 60,000 clones, around 86% of them present only once. This sample comprised CD4+ or CD8+ T cells sorted from blood, obtained in a trial of the OX40 agonist ivuxolimab. All receptors come from an adult with an advanced solid tumor such as melanoma, head and neck, liver or kidney cancer. CDR3s include the opening cysteine and the closing phenylalanine or tryptophan. The D gene is left open where the match is weak. Size is stated for part of the rows, as once, few or many counts, or as a class when the clone is expanded.

j_call clone_size d_call v_call cdr3_nt cdr3_aa
TRBJ2-4 - TRBD1 TRBV19 TGTGCCAGTAGTCGACAGGGGAGGAACATTCAGTACTTC CASSRQGRNIQYF
TRBJ2-1 - - TRBV7-2 TGTGCCAGCAGCTTGGGACCAACCTACAATGAGCAGTTCTTC CASSLGPTYNEQFF
TRBJ2-5 - TRBD2 TRBV28 TGTGCCAGCAGCTACGGACTAGCGGGAGGAGAGACCCAGTACTTC CASSYGLAGGETQYF
TRBJ1-1 - - TRBV7-9 TGTGCCAGCAGCTTCGGGGGCTTAACGAACACTGAAGCTTTCTTT CASSFGGLTNTEAFF
TRBJ1-1 - - TRBV28 TGTGCCAGCAGTTTTTATCGGGGGTTAATGAACACTGAAGCTTTCTTT CASSFYRGLMNTEAFF
TRBJ2-7 - TRBD1 TRBV2 TGTGCCAGCAGTCAGACAGGGTACGAGCAGTACTTC CASSQTGYEQYF
TRBJ2-3 - - TRBV7-6 TGTGCCAGCAGCGCCCACCAGGCGAACACAGATACGCAGTATTTT CASSAHQANTDTQYF
TRBJ1-1 - - TRBV2 TGTGCCAGCACGGAAGATAACACTGAAGCTTTCTTT CASTEDNTEAFF
TRBJ2-1 - - TRBV5-4 TGTGCCAGCAGCTTGGACCAGTCCTACAATGAGCAGTTCTTC CASSLDQSYNEQFF
TRBJ1-1 - TRBD1 TRBV5-1 TGCGCCAGCAGCTGGAGGGACAGGGGGCTTGGGGTGAACACTGAAGCTTTCTTT CASSWRDRGLGVNTEAFF
TRBJ2-4 - TRBD2 TRBV28 TGTGCCAGCAGCTTGGGAGGGGTTGGCAAAAACATTCAGTACTTC CASSLGGVGKNIQYF
TRBJ2-2 - - TRBV7-2 TGTGCCAGCAGCATACAAAACACCGGGGAGCTGTTTTTT CASSIQNTGELFF
TRBJ1-5 - - TRBV5-1 TGCGCCAGCAGCTTGGTTTCGGGGCCCAATCAGCCCCAGCATTTT CASSLVSGPNQPQHF
TRBJ1-2 - - TRBV28 TGTGCCAGCAGGCCGACCGTCTCGAGAGGCTACACCTTC CASRPTVSRGYTF
TRBJ2-3 - TRBD1 TRBV7-2 TGTGCCAGCAGCCGGGACAGGGGAACGGCTACGCAGTATTTT CASSRDRGTATQYF
TRBJ2-1 few - TRBV9 TGTGCCAGCAGCGTAATGTGGGACTCATACAATGAGCAGTTCTTC CASSVMWDSYNEQFF
TRBJ2-1 - - TRBV11-2 TGTGCCAGCAGCTTAATCGGCCCCCCGGAATACAATGAGCAGTTCTTC CASSLIGPPEYNEQFF
TRBJ1-5 - TRBD1 TRBV7-2 TGTGCCAGCAGCTTAGCCACAGGGGGATCAGGTCAGCCCCAGCATTTT CASSLATGGSGQPQHF
TRBJ2-1 once TRBD2 TRBV7-2 TGTGCCAGCAGCTTAGTAGTCGCGGGGGGACACAATGAGCAGTTCTTC CASSLVVAGGHNEQFF
TRBJ2-7 few - TRBV14 TGTGCCAGCAGCCAAGAATACTACGAGCAGTACTTC CASSQEYYEQYF
TRBJ1-2 - TRBD1 TRBV6-6 TGTGCCGCCGCCGGGACAGGGAATGGCTACACCTTC CAAAGTGNGYTF
TRBJ1-1 - TRBD1 TRBV28 TGTGCCAGCGTCACAGGGGGCGGAGGATTTGAAGCTTTCTTT CASVTGGGGFEAFF
TRBJ1-1 - - TRBV6-4 TGTGCCAGCAACCACGGTCTCCCGTACACTGAAGCTTTCTTT CASNHGLPYTEAFF
TRBJ1-4 - - TRBV4-3 TGCGCCAGCAGCCAAGTAGGTCAAAAACTGTTTTTT CASSQVGQKLFF
TRBJ1-4 - - TRBV18 TGTGCCAGCTCTGAGAGAGGGGCAACTAATGAAAAACTGTTTTTT CASSERGATNEKLFF
TRBJ1-2 - TRBD1 TRBV9 TGTGCCAGCAGCGAACAGGGGGCGGAGTATGGCTACACCTTC CASSEQGAEYGYTF
TRBJ2-5 - - TRBV4-3 TGCGCCAGCAGCCAAGACCGGGTCCAAGAGACCCAGTACTTC CASSQDRVQETQYF
TRBJ2-1 - - TRBV28 TGTGCCAGCAAAAATGAGCAGTTCTTC CASKNEQFF
TRBJ2-6 - - TRBV14 TGTGCCAGTTCTCAGCTCTCTGGGGCCAACGTCCTGACTTTC CASSQLSGANVLTF
TRBJ1-4 - TRBD1 TRBV5-1 TGCGCCAGCAGCTTGTTCTACGGGACAGATGAAAAACTGTTTTTT CASSLFYGTDEKLFF
TRBJ1-2 - - TRBV2 TGTGCCAGCAGTGGGACAGAGGTCTCCGGCTACACCTTC CASSGTEVSGYTF
TRBJ2-5 - - TRBV5-1 TGCGCCAGCAGCCCCGGACAGGGAGGGCAAGAGACCCAGTACTTC CASSPGQGGQETQYF
TRBJ1-3 - TRBD1 TRBV7-2 TGTGCCAGCAGCATCCGGACAGGCCCTGGAAACACCATATATTTT CASSIRTGPGNTIYF
TRBJ1-2 few TRBD1 TRBV6-5 TGTGCCAGCAGTTACATCCGGACAGGGGGGGGCTATGGCTACACCTTC CASSYIRTGGGYGYTF
TRBJ2-1 - TRBD2 TRBV28 TGTGCCAGCAGTTTACTAGCGGGGGGCCACAATGAGCAGTTCTTC CASSLLAGGHNEQFF
TRBJ1-1 - - TRBV7-9 TGTGCCAGCAGCCAAAGGGGAGGACTGAACACTGAAGCTTTCTTT CASSQRGGLNTEAFF
TRBJ1-4 - - TRBV4-3 TGCGCCAGCAGCCAAGAGGATTTGGGGAGGCCGGATGAAAAACTGTTTTTT CASSQEDLGRPDEKLFF
TRBJ2-7 - - TRBV28 TGTGCCAGCAGTGTCGACTCCTACGAGCAGTACTTC CASSVDSYEQYF
TRBJ2-2 - - TRBV5-4 TGTGCCAGCAGCCCGACAGAATTGAACACCGGGGAGCTGTTTTTT CASSPTELNTGELFF
TRBJ2-5 - - TRBV4-1 TGCGCCAGCAGCCAAGACGGGCAGGGTCAAGAGACCCAGTACTTC CASSQDGQGQETQYF
TRBJ1-2 - - TRBV7-9 TGTGCCAGCAGGGGCCCTCGGGGCTACACCTTC CASRGPRGYTF
TRBJ2-7 - TRBD2 TRBV6-1 TGTGCCAGCAGAACAGGACTAGCGGGGACCTACGAGCAGTACTTC CASRTGLAGTYEQYF